This T cell receptor beta chain was recovered during a study of shared clonotypes between healthy human individuals. With respect to this clone: Its specificity is unknown.

Study-level findings and limits: Only a few donors were included, so the genetic and exposure-history diversity represented was limited.

The protocol was immunoSEQ multiplex PCR, while the TCRdb copy is restricted to in-frame clones and leaves out a portion. The data hold 550,000 to 850,000 clones, with roughly two thirds observed a single time. This clonotype originated in a woman in her twenties or thirties in good health. The sequenced sample consisted of memory CD4+ T cells sorted from blood. The subset was: CD45RA-negative fraction.

The CDR3, as DNA: TGTGCCAGCAGCAACCCTAGCGGCTACGAGCAGTACTTC. It codes for CASSNPSGYEQYF. The genes are TRBV11-2 and TRBJ2-7; 7 bases agree with TRBD2. V dropped 5 bases and J dropped 3; count of bases not matched to a gene: 4. Germline assignment: CDR1 SGHAT and CDR2 FQNNGV. This CDR3 has 13 amino acids.